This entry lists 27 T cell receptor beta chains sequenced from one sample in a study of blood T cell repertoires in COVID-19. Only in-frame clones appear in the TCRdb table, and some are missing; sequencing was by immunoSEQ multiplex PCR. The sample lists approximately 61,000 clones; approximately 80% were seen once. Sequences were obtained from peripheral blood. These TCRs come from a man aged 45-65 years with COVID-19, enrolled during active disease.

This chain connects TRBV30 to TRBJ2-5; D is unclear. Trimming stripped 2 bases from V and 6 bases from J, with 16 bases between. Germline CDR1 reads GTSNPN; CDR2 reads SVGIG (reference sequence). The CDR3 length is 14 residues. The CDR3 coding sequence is TGTGCCTGGAGTCTCCCCGGGTTGCGAAAGACCCAGTACTTC. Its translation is CAWSLPGLRKTQYF. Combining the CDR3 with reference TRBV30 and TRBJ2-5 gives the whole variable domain SQTIHQWPATLVQPVGSPLSLECTVEGTSNPNLYWYRQAAGRGLQLLFYSVGIGQISSEVPQNLSASRPQDRQFILSSKKLLLSDSGFYLCAWSLPGLRKTQYFGPGTRLLVL.

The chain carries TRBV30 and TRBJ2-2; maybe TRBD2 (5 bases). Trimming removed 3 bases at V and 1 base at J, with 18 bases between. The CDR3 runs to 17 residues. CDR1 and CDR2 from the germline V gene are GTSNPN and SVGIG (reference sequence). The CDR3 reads CAWSLRGSGRNTGELFF. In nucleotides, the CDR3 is TGTGCCTGGAGCCTCCGAGGGAGCGGACGGAACACCGGGGAGCTGTTTTTT.

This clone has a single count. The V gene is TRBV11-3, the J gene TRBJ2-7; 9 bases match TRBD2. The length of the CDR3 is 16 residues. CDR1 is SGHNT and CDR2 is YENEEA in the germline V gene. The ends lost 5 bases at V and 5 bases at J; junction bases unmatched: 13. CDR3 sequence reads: CASSPGRGGNWDEQYF. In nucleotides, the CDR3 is TGTGCCAGCAGCCCCGGGCGGGGGGGGAATTGGGACGAGCAGTACTTC.

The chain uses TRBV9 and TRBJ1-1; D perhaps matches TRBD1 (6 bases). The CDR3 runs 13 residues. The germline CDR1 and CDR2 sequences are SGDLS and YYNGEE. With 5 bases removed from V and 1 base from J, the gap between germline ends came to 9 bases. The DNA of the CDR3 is TGTGCCAGCAGAGGGGGTCCGAACACTGAAGCTTTCTTT. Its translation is CASRGGPNTEAFF.

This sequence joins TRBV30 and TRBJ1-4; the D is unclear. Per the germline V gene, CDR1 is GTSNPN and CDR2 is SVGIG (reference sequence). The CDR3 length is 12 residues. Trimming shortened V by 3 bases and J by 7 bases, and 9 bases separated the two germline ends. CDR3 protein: CAWSWASEKLFF. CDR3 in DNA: TGTGCCTGGAGCTGGGCGAGTGAAAAACTGTTTTTT.

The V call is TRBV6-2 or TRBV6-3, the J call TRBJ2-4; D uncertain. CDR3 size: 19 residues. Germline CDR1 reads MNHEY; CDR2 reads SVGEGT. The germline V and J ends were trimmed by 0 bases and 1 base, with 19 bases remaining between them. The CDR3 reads CASSYSMGRHYEAKNIQYF. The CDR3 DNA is TGTGCCAGCAGTTACTCGATGGGTCGCCACTATGAGGCCAAAAACATTCAGTACTTC.

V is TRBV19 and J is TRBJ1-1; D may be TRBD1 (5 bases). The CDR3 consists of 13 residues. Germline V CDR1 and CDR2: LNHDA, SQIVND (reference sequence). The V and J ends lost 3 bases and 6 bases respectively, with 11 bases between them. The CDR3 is CASSIGRVAEAFF. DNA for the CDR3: TGTGCCAGTAGTATTGGCAGGGTGGCTGAAGCTTTCTTT.

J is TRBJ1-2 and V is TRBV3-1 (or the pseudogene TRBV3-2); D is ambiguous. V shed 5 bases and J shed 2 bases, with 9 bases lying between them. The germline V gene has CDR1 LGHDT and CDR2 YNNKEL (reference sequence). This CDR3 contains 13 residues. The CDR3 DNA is TGTGCCAGCAGCAATCAGGTGAACTATGGCTACACCTTC. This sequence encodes CASSNQVNYGYTF.

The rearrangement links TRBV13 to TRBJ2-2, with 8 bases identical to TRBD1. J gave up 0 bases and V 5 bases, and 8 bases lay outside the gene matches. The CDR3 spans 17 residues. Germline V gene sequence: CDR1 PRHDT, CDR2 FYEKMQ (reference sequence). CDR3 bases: TGTGCCAGCAGCCGCGGGACAGGACTTACGAACACCGGGGAGCTGTTTTTT. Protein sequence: CASSRGTGLTNTGELFF. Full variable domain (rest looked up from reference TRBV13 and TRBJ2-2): AAGVIQSPRHLIKEKRETATLKCYPIPRHDTVYWYQQGPGQDPQFLISFYEKMQSDKGSIPDRFSAQQFSDYHSELNMSSLELGDSALYFCASSRGTGLTNTGELFFGEGSRLTVL.

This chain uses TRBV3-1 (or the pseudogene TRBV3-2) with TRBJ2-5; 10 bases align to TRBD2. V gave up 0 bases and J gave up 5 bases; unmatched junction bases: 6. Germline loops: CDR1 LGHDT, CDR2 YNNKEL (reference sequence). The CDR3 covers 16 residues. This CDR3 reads CASSQDSSGRWETQYF. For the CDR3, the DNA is TGTGCCAGCAGCCAAGATTCTAGCGGGAGATGGGAGACCCAGTACTTC.

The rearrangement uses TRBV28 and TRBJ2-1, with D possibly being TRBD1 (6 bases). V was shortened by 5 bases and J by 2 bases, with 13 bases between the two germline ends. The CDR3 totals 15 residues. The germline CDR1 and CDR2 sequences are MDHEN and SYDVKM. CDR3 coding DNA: TGTGCCAGCAGTGGATTACAGGGTGCCTACAATGAGCAGTTCTTC. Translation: CASSGLQGAYNEQFF.

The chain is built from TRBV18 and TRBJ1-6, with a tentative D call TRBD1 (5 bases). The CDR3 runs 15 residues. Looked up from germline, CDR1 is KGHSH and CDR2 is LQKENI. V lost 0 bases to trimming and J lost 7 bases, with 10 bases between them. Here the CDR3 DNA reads TGTGCCAGCTCACCACCGGGGGGGAAGAATTCACCCCTCCACTTT. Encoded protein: CASSPPGGKNSPLHF. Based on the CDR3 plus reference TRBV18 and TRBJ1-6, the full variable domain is NAGVMQNPRHLVRRRGQEARLRCSPMKGHSHVYWYRQLPEEGLKFMVYLQKENIIDESGMPKERFSAEFPKEGPSILRIQQVVRGDSAAYFCASSPPGGKNSPLHFGNGTRLTVT.

CDR3 bases: TGTGCCACCAGTGATCCCCGGGGGGCCGACGAGCAGTACTTC. This encodes CATSDPRGADEQYF. V is TRBV24-1 and J is TRBJ2-7; a weak D match, TRBD2 (7 bases). CDR3 length: 14 residues. V was trimmed by 3 bases and J by 5 bases, leaving 13 bases between them. Germline V gene sequence: CDR1 KGHDR, CDR2 SFDVKD.

In nucleotides, the CDR3 is TGTGCCATCTCGGCAGGGGTCATGGATGGCTACACCTTC. This encodes CAISAGVMDGYTF. The rearrangement links TRBV10-3 to TRBJ1-2; tentatively, D is TRBD1 (6 bases). This CDR3 contains 13 residues. CDR1 is ENHRY, CDR2 SYGVKD, per germline. V lost 8 bases, J lost 6 bases, and 16 bases lay in between.

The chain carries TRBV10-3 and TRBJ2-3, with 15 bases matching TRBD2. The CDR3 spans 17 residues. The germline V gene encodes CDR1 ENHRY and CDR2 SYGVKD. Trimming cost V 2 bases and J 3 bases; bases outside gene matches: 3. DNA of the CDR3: TGTGCCATCAGTGAGCCGGGACTAGCGGGAGGAACAGATACGCAGTATTTT. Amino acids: CAISEPGLAGGTDTQYF.

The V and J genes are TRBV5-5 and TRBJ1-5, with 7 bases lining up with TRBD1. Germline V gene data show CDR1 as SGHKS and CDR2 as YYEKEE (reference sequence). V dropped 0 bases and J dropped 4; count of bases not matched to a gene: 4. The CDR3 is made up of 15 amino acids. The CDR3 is CASSLDQGVNQPQHF. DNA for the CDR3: TGTGCCAGCAGCTTGGACCAGGGGGTTAATCAGCCCCAGCATTTT. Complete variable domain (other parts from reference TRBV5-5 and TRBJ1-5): DAGVTQSPTHLIKTRGQQVTLRCSPISGHKSVSWYQQVLGQGPQFIFQYYEKEERGRGNFPDRFSARQFPNYSSELNVNALLLGDSALYLCASSLDQGVNQPQHFGDGTRLSIL.

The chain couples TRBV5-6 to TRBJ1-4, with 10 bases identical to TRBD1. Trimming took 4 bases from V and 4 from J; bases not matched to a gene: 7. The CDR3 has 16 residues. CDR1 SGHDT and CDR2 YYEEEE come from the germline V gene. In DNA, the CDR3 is TGTGCCAGCAGCCCCCGACAGGGGGCAAGTAATGAAAAACTGTTTTTT. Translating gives CASSPRQGASNEKLFF.

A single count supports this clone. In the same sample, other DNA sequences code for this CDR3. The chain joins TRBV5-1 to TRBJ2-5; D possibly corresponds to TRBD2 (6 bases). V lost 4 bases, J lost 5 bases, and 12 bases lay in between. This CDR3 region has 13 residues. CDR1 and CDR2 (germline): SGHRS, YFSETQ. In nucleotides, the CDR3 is TGCGCCAGCAGCCTGGCTGGAGGGGAGACCCAGTACTTC. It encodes CASSLAGGETQYF. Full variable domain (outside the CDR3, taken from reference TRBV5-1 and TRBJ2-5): KAGVTQTPRYLIKTRGQQVTLSCSPISGHRSVSWYQQTPGQGLQFLFEYFSETQRNKGNFPGRFSGRQFSNSRSEMNVSTLELGDSALYLCASSLAGGETQYFGPGTRLLVL.

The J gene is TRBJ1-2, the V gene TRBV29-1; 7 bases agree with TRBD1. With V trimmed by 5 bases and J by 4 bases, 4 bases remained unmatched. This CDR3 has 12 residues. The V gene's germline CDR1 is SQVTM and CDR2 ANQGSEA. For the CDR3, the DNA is TGCAGCGTTACGACAGGGAGCTATGGCTACACCTTC. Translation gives CSVTTGSYGYTF.

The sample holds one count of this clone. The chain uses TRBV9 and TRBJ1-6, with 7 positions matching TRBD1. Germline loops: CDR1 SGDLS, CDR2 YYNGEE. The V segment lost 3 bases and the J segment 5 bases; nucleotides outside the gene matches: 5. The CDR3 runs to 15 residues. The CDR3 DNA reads TGTGCCAGCAGCGCGCGGGACAGTAATAATTCACCCCTCCACTTT. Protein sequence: CASSARDSNNSPLHF.

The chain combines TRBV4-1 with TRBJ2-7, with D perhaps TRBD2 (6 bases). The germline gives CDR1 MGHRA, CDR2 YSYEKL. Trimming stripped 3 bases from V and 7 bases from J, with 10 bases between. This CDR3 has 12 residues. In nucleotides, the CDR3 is TGCGCCAGCAGCCACCCACGGGGGGAGCAGTACTTC. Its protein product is CASSHPRGEQYF.

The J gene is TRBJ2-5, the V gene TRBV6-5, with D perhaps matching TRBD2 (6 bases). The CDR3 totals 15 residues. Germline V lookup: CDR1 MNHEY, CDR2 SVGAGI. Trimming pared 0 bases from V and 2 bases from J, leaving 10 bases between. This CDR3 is CASSYSPGGQETQYF. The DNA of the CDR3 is TGTGCCAGCAGTTACTCGCCAGGAGGGCAAGAGACCCAGTACTTC.

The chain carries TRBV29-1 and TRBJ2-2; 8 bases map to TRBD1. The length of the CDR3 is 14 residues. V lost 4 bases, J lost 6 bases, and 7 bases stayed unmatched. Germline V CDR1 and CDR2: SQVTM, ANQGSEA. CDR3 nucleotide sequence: TGCAGCGTTGCCGCGACAGGGGTAGCCGGGGAGCTGTTTTTT. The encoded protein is CSVAATGVAGELFF.

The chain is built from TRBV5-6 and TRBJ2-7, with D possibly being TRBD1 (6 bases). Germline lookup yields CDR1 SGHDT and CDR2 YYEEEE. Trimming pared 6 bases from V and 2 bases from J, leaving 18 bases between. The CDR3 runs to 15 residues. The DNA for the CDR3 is TGTGCCAGCAACGCTATCCACCGGACAGCCTACGAGCAGTACTTC. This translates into CASNAIHRTAYEQYF. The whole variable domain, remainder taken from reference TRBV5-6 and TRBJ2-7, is DAGVTQSPTHLIKTRGQQVTLRCSPKSGHDTVSWYQQALGQGPQFIFQYYEEEERQRGNFPDRFSGHQFPNYSSELNVNALLLGDSALYLCASNAIHRTAYEQYFGPGTRLTVT.

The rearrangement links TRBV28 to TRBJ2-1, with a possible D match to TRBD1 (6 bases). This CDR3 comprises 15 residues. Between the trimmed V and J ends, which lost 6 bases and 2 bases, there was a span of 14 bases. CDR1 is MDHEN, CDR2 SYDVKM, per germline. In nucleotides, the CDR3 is TGTGCCAGCAGCCAACTCACAGGGACCTACAATGAGCAGTTCTTC. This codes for CASSQLTGTYNEQFF.

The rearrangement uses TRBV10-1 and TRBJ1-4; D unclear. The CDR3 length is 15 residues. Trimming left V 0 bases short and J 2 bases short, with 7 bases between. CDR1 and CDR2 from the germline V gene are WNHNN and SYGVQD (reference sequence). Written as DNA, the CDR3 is TGCGCCAGCAGTGAGTCGAAACACACTAATGAAAAACTGTTTTTT. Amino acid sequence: CASSESKHTNEKLFF.

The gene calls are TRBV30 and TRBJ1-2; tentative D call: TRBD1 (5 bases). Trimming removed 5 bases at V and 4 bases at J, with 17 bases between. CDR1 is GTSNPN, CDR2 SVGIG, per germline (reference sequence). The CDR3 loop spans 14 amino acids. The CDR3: CAWSRAGESYGYTF. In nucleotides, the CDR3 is TGTGCCTGGTCCAGGGCGGGGGAATCCTATGGCTACACCTTC.